Sequencing of this T cell receptor beta chain was carried out in a study of blood T cells in healthy people across ages. Primers used in a second PCR of roughly 6 to 11 cycles were a sample-barcoded 5' primer and a J-beta primer mix. One entry per CDR3 protein, called by TCRdb with MiXCR from the 5' RACE reads. The table has almost 550,000 distinct CDR3 sequences, under 30% seen once; the top ten hold around 10%. The draw of peripheral blood yielded roughly 10 milliliters from each donor. Isolation recovered at least 7 million PBMCs from every sample. The CDR3 is made up of 16 amino acids. Germline CDR1 is SGHKS and CDR2 is YYEKEE (reference sequence). These same records also appear under a second study, on T cells of mothers and their children.

The V gene is TRBV5-5, the J gene TRBJ2-5; maybe TRBD1 (5 bases). Near its end, the DNA agrees better with TRBJ2-7, so the J call may be wrong. The sample consisted of blood. This receptor was taken from a boy between 10 and 17 years old in good health. CDR3 region: CASSLAGSVGSYEQYF. The CDR3 DNA reads TGTGCCAGCAGCTTGGCAGGGTCAGTAGGGTCCTACGAGCAGTACTTC.